Each of the 30 T cell receptor beta chains below was sequenced from the same sample in a study of Graves' ophthalmopathy and Graves' hyperthyroidism. RNA served as the template for amplifying TCR beta CDR3 regions. First-round RT-PCR used HTBI primers; second-round multiplex PCR followed. One entry per CDR3 protein, called by TCRdb with MiXCR from the multiplex PCR reads. The repertoire consists of 900,000 to 1,200,000 distinct CDR3 sequences, with about two fifths occurring once and the leading ten covering more than 9.5%. What was sequenced was peripheral blood or thyroid tissue (not recorded which). The origin of the receptors is an adult man with Graves' hyperthyroidism.

This clonotype appeared a few times. The rearrangement links TRBV12-3 or TRBV12-4 to TRBJ1-1; possibly TRBD1 for D (6 bases). The CDR3 runs to 14 residues. Trimming pared 4 bases from V and 8 bases from J, leaving 17 bases between. In nucleotides, the CDR3 is TGTGCCAGCAGTTATGCTCAACAGGGCGAGGAAGCTTTCTTT. This encodes CASSYAQQGEEAFF.

This clonotype was counted many times. This chain's CDR3 is CASTYSMISYEQYF. DNA of the CDR3: TGTGCCAGCACCTACAGCATGATCTCCTACGAGCAGTACTTC. The chain combines TRBV6-5 with TRBJ2-7; D ambiguous. The germline V and J ends were trimmed by 7 bases and 0 bases, with 13 bases remaining between them. The length of the CDR3 is 14 residues. CDR1 and CDR2 (germline): MNHEY, SVGAGI.

Comment on this clonotype: As the CDR3 is not closed by the conserved phenylalanine or tryptophan, this likely results from a read error. The genes are TRBV7-9 and TRBJ1-1; D might be TRBD1 (5 bases). There are 11 residues in the CDR3. Looked up from germline, CDR1 is SEHNR and CDR2 is FQNEAQ (reference sequence). Trimming took off 5 bases at V and 4 bases at J, with 5 bases between the two ends. DNA of the CDR3: TGTGCCAGCAGCAGGGGCACTGAAGCTTTCCTT. Its translation: CASSRGTEAFL.

The rearrangement joins TRBV12-3 or TRBV12-4 to TRBJ2-7; D may correspond to TRBD1 or TRBD2 (5 bases each). V was trimmed by 2 bases and J by 5 bases, leaving 10 bases between them. The CDR3 contains 13 residues. The CDR3: CASSLLGTHEQYF. The CDR3 region has the DNA TGTGCCAGCAGTTTACTGGGGACCCACGAGCAGTACTTC.

This clonotype was seen at least ten times. The chain is built from TRBV29-1 and TRBJ2-2, with 7 nucleotides matching TRBD1. Germline V lookup: CDR1 SQVTM, CDR2 ANQGSEA. Trimming at V came to 4 bases and at J to 4 bases, leaving 6 bases not matched to a gene. The CDR3 sequence is 14 residues long. The CDR3 DNA sequence: TGCAGCGTTGGAGACAGGGCGCGCACCGGGGAGCTGTTTTTT. Translation gives CSVGDRARTGELFF.

The sample holds a few counts of this clonotype. This chain joins TRBV13 and TRBJ1-1; perhaps TRBD1 as D (5 bases). CDR3 size: 15 residues. V was cut by 5 bases and J by 0 bases, with 13 bases left in between. Looked up from germline, CDR1 is PRHDT and CDR2 is FYEKMQ (reference sequence). CDR3 sequence: CASSGPGTVNTEAFF. CDR3 sequence (DNA): TGTGCCAGCAGCGGGCCCGGGACGGTGAACACTGAAGCTTTCTTT.

A note on this clonotype: This likely comes from a read error, as the CDR3 has no conserved phenylalanine or tryptophan at its end. The limits of the CDR3 on the DNA are not certain, so only TCRdb's listed CDR3 is given. J is TRBJ1-1 and V is TRBV5-4. Germline V gene lookup returns CDR1 SGHNT and CDR2 YYREEE (reference sequence). The CDR3 numbers 8 amino acids, ends counted. Here the CDR3 reads CASSLVLA.

Ten or more counts support this clonotype. The CDR3 sequence is CSVRQEEYYEQYF. The CDR3 DNA reads TGCAGCGTTCGACAGGAAGAGTACTACGAGCAGTACTTC. The rearrangement links TRBV29-1 to TRBJ2-7, with D possibly matching TRBD1 (6 bases). This CDR3 spans 13 amino acids. Germline V gives CDR1 SQVTM, CDR2 ANQGSEA. V lost 5 bases, J lost 3 bases, and 14 bases lay in between.

The genes are TRBV2 and TRBJ2-5; possibly TRBD1 for D (8 bases). Germline V lookup: CDR1 SNHLY, CDR2 FYNNEI. Trimming cost V 5 bases and J 4 bases, with 17 bases left between them. The CDR3 spans 15 residues. The chain's CDR3 is CASSTGGGLGETQYF. The CDR3 bases are TGTGCCAGCAGTACAGGGGGAGGGCTGGGAGAGACCCAGTACTTC.

This clonotype was detected only a few times. V and J are TRBV12-3 or TRBV12-4 and TRBJ2-2, with 7 bases matching TRBD1. The length of the CDR3 is 14 residues. V lost 5 bases and J lost 3; bases outside the gene matches: 3. As DNA, the CDR3 is TGTGCCAGCAGTCAAACAGGGGACACCGGGGAGCTGTTTTTT. Protein sequence: CASSQTGDTGELFF.

This clonotype was observed many times. The chain is built from TRBV7-2 and TRBJ1-6; 9 positions match TRBD1. The CDR3 loop spans 16 amino acids. After removal of 5 bases from V and 10 bases from J, the junction contained 12 bases not matched to a gene. Germline CDR1 reads SGHTA; CDR2 reads FQGNSA. The CDR3 reads CASSTASGTGISPLHF. The CDR3 DNA reads as TGTGCCAGCAGCACGGCAAGCGGGACAGGGATCTCACCCCTCCACTTT. Together with reference TRBV7-2 and TRBJ1-6, the CDR3 gives the full variable domain: GAGVSQSPSNKVTEKGKDVELRCDPISGHTALYWYRQSLGQGLEFLIYFQGNSAPDKSGLPSDRFSAERTGGSVSTLTIQRTQQEDSAVYLCASSTASGTGISPLHFGNGTRLTVT.

The chain links TRBV6-4 to TRBJ2-5; D remains ambiguous. Germline values: CDR1 MRHNA, CDR2 SNTAGT. The CDR3 is 14 amino acids. V was trimmed by 5 bases and J by 7 bases, leaving 17 bases between them. The CDR3: CASSPDDGKGTQYF. For the CDR3, the DNA is TGTGCCAGCAGTCCCGACGACGGTAAAGGGACCCAGTACTTC.

This clonotype was picked up a small number of times. The DNA for the CDR3 is TGCAGTGCCTATATTGCTAGCGGGTACGAGCAGTACTTC. Encoded protein: CSAYIASGYEQYF. The V call is TRBV20-1, the J call TRBJ2-7; 8 bases match TRBD2. The CDR3 is 13 residues long. From germline, CDR1 is DFQATT and CDR2 SNEGSKA (reference sequence). With 6 bases clipped from V and 4 bases from J, the junction kept 8 bases outside the gene matches.

This clonotype has only a few counts. This chain joins TRBV12-3 or TRBV12-4 and TRBJ2-5; D is unresolved. The CDR3 is 15 amino acids. The V and J ends lost 3 bases and 5 bases respectively, with 16 bases between them. The CDR3, as DNA: TGTGCCAGCAGTTTTTTGGGCGGACCCGCGGAGACCCAGTACTTC. Protein: CASSFLGGPAETQYF.

This clonotype was detected ten times or more. V is TRBV29-1 and J is TRBJ1-1; 7 nucleotides agree with TRBD1. The CDR3 contains 13 residues. V was clipped by 3 bases and J by 14 bases; unmatched bases: 15. The germline CDR1 and CDR2 sequences are SQVTM and ANQGSEA. The chain's CDR3 is CSVELSRTGLSFF. CDR3 bases: TGCAGCGTTGAGCTCTCACGGACAGGTCTTTCCTTCTTT.

Many counts were recorded for this clonotype. The rearrangement uses TRBV2 and TRBJ2-5; TRBD1 might be the D (6 bases). The CDR3 has 16 amino acids. Trimming shortened V by 4 bases and J by 4 bases, and 19 bases separated the two germline ends. CDR1 and CDR2 from the germline V gene are SNHLY and FYNNEI. CDR3 nucleotide sequence: TGTGCCAGCAGTGTAACGAGCCCAAGGGGGAGAGAGACCCAGTACTTC. Protein: CASSVTSPRGRETQYF.

This chain uses TRBV20-1 with TRBJ2-7, with TRBD2 matching 7 bases. Germline V gene sequence: CDR1 DFQATT, CDR2 SNEGSKA (reference sequence). This CDR3 has 14 amino acids. V was clipped by 0 bases and J by 5 bases; unmatched bases: 7. The CDR3: CSARDSSGGDEQYF. The CDR3 DNA reads TGCAGTGCTAGAGATTCGTCGGGAGGCGACGAGCAGTACTTC.

This clonotype was counted many times. The chain joins TRBV7-2 to TRBJ2-7, with a possible D match to TRBD2 (6 bases). The CDR3 has 18 residues. V lost 0 bases and J 0 bases, leaving 18 bases between the germline ends. The germline V gene encodes CDR1 SGHTA and CDR2 FQGNSA. The CDR3 protein is CASSLASLTGVRSYEQYF. DNA of the CDR3: TGTGCCAGCAGCTTAGCGTCTCTTACGGGAGTCCGCTCCTACGAGCAGTACTTC.

There are many counts of this clonotype. The chain carries TRBV10-3 and TRBJ2-7; 8 bases line up with TRBD1. The CDR3 has 14 amino acids. Germline V gene sequence: CDR1 ENHRY, CDR2 SYGVKD. V trimming: 4 bases; J trimming: 3 bases; junction bases outside the gene matches: 5. The CDR3 is CAISVVQGDYEQYF. The CDR3 region has the DNA TGTGCCATCAGTGTTGTACAGGGGGACTACGAGCAGTACTTC.

In this sample, this clonotype turned up a few times. The chain links TRBV5-1 to TRBJ1-2; the D gene is possibly TRBD1 (6 bases). V was pared by 4 bases and J by 4 bases, with 17 bases between. The germline CDR1 and CDR2 sequences are SGHRS and YFSETQ. The CDR3 loop spans 15 amino acids. CDR3 bases: TGCGCCAGCAGCAATAACCCGGACAGCCCCTATGGCTACACCTTC. It yields the protein CASSNNPDSPYGYTF.

This clonotype has a count of ten or more. J is TRBJ2-7 and V is TRBV20-1; 7 nucleotides align to TRBD1. The germline gives CDR1 DFQATT, CDR2 SNEGSKA (reference sequence). The CDR3 runs 13 residues. The trim removed 3 bases at V and 2 bases at J, leaving 4 bases unmatched. The CDR3 DNA reads as TGCAGTGCTAGTGGACAGGTGACCTACGAGCAGTACTTC. It yields the protein CSASGQVTYEQYF.

This clonotype was seen a single time. The chain recombines TRBV7-2 with TRBJ2-5, with D uncertain. The V end lost 1 base, the J end lost 9 bases, and 15 bases lay between the germline ends. From germline, CDR1 is SGHTA and CDR2 FQGNSA. This CDR3 is 14 amino acids long. The CDR3 bases are TGTGCCAGCAGCTTAGGATACAGTTTGCAGCCCCAGTACTTC. Protein: CASSLGYSLQPQYF.

The rearrangement joins TRBV15 to TRBJ2-7; perhaps TRBD2 as D (6 bases). The ends were cut back, 0 bases at V and 2 bases at J, with 20 bases in the middle. The CDR3 covers 18 residues. CDR1 LNHNV and CDR2 YYDKDF come from the germline V gene (reference sequence). The CDR3 loop is CATSRDRRLMGLAYEQYF. The CDR3, as DNA: TGTGCCACCAGCAGAGATCGGAGGCTGATGGGACTCGCCTACGAGCAGTACTTC.

CDR3 residues: CASAATGEQYF. For the CDR3, the DNA is TGTGCCTCCGCCGCAACCGGCGAGCAGTACTTC. The chain joins TRBV30 to TRBJ2-7; D unresolved. This CDR3 comprises 11 residues. V gave up 7 bases and J gave up 6 bases, with 13 bases separating them. Looked up from germline, CDR1 is GTSNPN and CDR2 is SVGIG (reference sequence).

The J gene is TRBJ2-7, the V gene TRBV29-1; TRBD2 matches 9 bases. This CDR3 has 14 amino acids. Germline V gene lookup returns CDR1 SQVTM and CDR2 ANQGSEA. V dropped 3 bases and J dropped 5; count of bases not matched to a gene: 8. CDR3 DNA: TGCAGCGTTGACGAGGTAGCGGGAGAGGACGAGCAGTACTTC. It codes for CSVDEVAGEDEQYF.

The chain links TRBV6-6 to TRBJ1-5, with a possible D match to TRBD1 (5 bases). Per the germline V gene, CDR1 is MNHNY and CDR2 is SVGAGI (reference sequence). The V end was cut by 8 bases, the J end by 6 bases, with 14 bases between. This CDR3 has 13 amino acids. CDR3 nucleotides: TGTGCCAGCGCGCGTGACAGTACTCAGCCCCAGCATTTT. It specifies CASARDSTQPQHF.

A note on this clonotype: One end of the junction varies from germline; a read error may be responsible. V is TRBV10-2 and J is TRBJ1-2, with TRBD1 matching over 11 bases. Germline-derived CDR1 and CDR2 are WSHSY and SAAADI. CDR3 size: 15 residues. The CDR3 protein is CASSLSDRGPRGYTF. CDR3 sequence (DNA): TGTGCCAGCAGTTTGTCGGACAGGGGGCCGCGTGGCTACACCTTC.

As to this clonotype: A much larger clone sits a single nucleotide away, making a read error possible. V and J are TRBV20-1 and TRBJ1-6; D is unresolved. The CDR3 totals 11 residues. CDR1 and CDR2 from the germline V gene are DFQATT and SNEGSKA (reference sequence). V lost 4 bases and J 14 bases, leaving 12 bases between the germline ends. The CDR3 region is CSATGQSALHF. The CDR3 nucleotides read TGCAGTGCTACGGGCCAGTCAGCCCTCCACTTT.

Ten or more counts support this clonotype. The chain is built from TRBV7-9 and TRBJ1-2; 8 bases match TRBD1. V shed 1 base and J 6 bases; nucleotides not matched to a gene: 7. The CDR3 length is 15 residues. Germline CDR1 reads SEHNR; CDR2 reads FQNEAQ (reference sequence). In DNA form, the CDR3 reads TGTGCCAGCAGCTTAGGGAAGGAGGGACAGGATGGCTACACCTTC. Amino acids: CASSLGKEGQDGYTF. Full variable domain (missing parts from reference TRBV7-9 and TRBJ1-2): DTGVSQNPRHKITKRGQNVTFRCDPISEHNRLYWYRQTLGQGPEFLTYFQNEAQLEKSRLLSDRFSAERPKGSFSTLEIQRTEQGDSAMYLCASSLGKEGQDGYTFGSGTRLTVV.

This chain links TRBV10-3 with TRBJ2-1; perhaps TRBD2 as D (5 bases). The CDR3 runs to 12 residues. The germline CDR1 and CDR2 sequences are ENHRY and SYGVKD. Trimming left V 4 bases short and J 7 bases short, with 8 bases between. The CDR3 loop reads CAISGRDNEQFF. As DNA, the CDR3 is TGTGCCATCAGTGGTCGGGATAATGAGCAGTTCTTC.